What follows are 27 T cell receptor beta chains derived from one specimen sequenced in a study of cytomegalovirus exposure and HLA in healthy donors. Generated by immunoSEQ multiplex PCR, the TCRdb table keeps only in-frame clones and is missing some. The table records fewer than 120,000 clones, roughly nine tenths of them present only once. The specimen was PBMCs. The source of these receptors is a woman between 18 and 29 years old in good health and CMV-seronegative.

The genes are TRBV30 and TRBJ1-6; 11 bases match TRBD1. This CDR3 spans 16 amino acids. V gave up 0 bases and J gave up 6 bases; unmatched junction bases: 4. The germline gives CDR1 GTSNPN, CDR2 SVGIG (reference sequence). The CDR3 sequence is CAWSVAGTGGNSPLHF. CDR3 nucleotide sequence: TGTGCCTGGAGTGTTGCCGGGACAGGGGGTAATTCACCCCTCCACTTT.

V usage is TRBV4-2 and J usage is TRBJ2-3, with a possible D match to TRBD2 (5 bases). Trimming removed 2 bases from V and 6 bases from J, with 6 bases in between. The CDR3 totals 12 residues. Germline lookup yields CDR1 LGHNA and CDR2 YNFKEQ. For the CDR3, the DNA is TGTGCCAGCAGCCAATCGGGGGATACGCAGTATTTT. It translates to CASSQSGDTQYF.

The chain employs TRBV12-5 and TRBJ1-1, with D unresolved. Trimming took 3 bases from V and 1 from J, leaving 6 bases between them. This CDR3 comprises 13 residues. CDR1 is LGHNT and CDR2 is FRNRAP in the germline V gene. The CDR3 DNA sequence: TGTGCTAGTGGTTTTGCGAGGAACACTGAAGCTTTCTTT. It translates to CASGFARNTEAFF.

This clone was observed a single time. The V gene is TRBV6-6, the J gene TRBJ1-2; D gene uncertain. V was trimmed by 3 bases and J by 5 bases, leaving 4 bases between them. CDR1 is MNHNY, CDR2 SVGAGI, per germline (reference sequence). This CDR3 is built from 11 residues. The CDR3 coding sequence is TGTGCCAGCAGTTATCAGTATGGCTACACCTTC. Its protein is CASSYQYGYTF.

The V gene is TRBV6-5, the J gene TRBJ1-6; weak D call: TRBD1 (6 bases). V shed 6 bases and J shed 5 bases, with 14 bases lying between them. Germline CDR1 reads MNHEY; CDR2 reads SVGAGI. The CDR3 sequence is 15 residues long. The CDR3 here is CASRAWTADNSPLHF. CDR3 coding DNA: TGTGCCAGCAGGGCCTGGACAGCGGATAATTCACCCCTCCACTTT.

V is TRBV7-9 and J is TRBJ1-2, with D maybe TRBD1 (5 bases). CDR1 SEHNR and CDR2 FQNEAQ come from the germline V gene (reference sequence). The CDR3 is 13 amino acids. V lost 1 base, J lost 7 bases, and 10 bases lay in between. CDR3 protein: CASSLERGGGYTF. The CDR3 coding sequence is TGTGCCAGCAGCTTAGAAAGGGGAGGTGGCTACACCTTC. The variable domain in full, completed from reference TRBV7-9 and TRBJ1-2, reads DTGVSQNPRHKITKRGQNVTFRCDPISEHNRLYWYRQTLGQGPEFLTYFQNEAQLEKSRLLSDRFSAERPKGSFSTLEIQRTEQGDSAMYLCASSLERGGGYTFGSGTRLTVV.

This clone has just a few counts. The V and J genes are TRBV27 and TRBJ2-1; TRBD2 matches 7 bases. This CDR3 comprises 13 residues. Germline V gene data show CDR1 as MNHEY and CDR2 as SMNVEV (reference sequence). J lost 6 bases, V lost 3 bases, and 2 bases had no gene match. Here the CDR3 DNA reads TGTGCCAGCAGTTTTTCGGGGGGCAATGAGCAGTTCTTC. This codes for CASSFSGGNEQFF.

V is TRBV19 and J is TRBJ2-2; D is perhaps TRBD1 (5 bases). The V gene's germline CDR1 is LNHDA and CDR2 SQIVND (reference sequence). The V gene lost 5 bases and the J gene lost 6 bases, with 19 bases spanning the gap. The CDR3 loop spans 16 amino acids. The CDR3 region has the DNA TGTGCCAGTAGTTCCCCCGGCGAAGGGGAAGCCGGGGAGCTGTTTTTT. As protein: CASSSPGEGEAGELFF.

This chain joins TRBV4-2 and TRBJ2-1; TRBD2 matches 15 bases. The germline V gene encodes CDR1 LGHNA and CDR2 YNFKEQ. Germline trimming cut 4 bases from V and 6 bases from J; bases unmatched to any gene: 4. CDR3 length: 16 residues. The chain's CDR3 is CASSLRTSGRVNEQFF. CDR3 nucleotides: TGTGCCAGCAGCCTCAGGACTAGCGGGAGGGTCAATGAGCAGTTCTTC.

The chain combines TRBV5-1 with TRBJ1-1; 8 positions agree with TRBD1. The ends lost 7 bases at V and 1 base at J; junction bases unmatched: 6. The length of the CDR3 is 14 residues. CDR1 and CDR2 from the germline V gene are SGHRS and YFSETQ. CDR3 protein: CASQGAWENTEAFF. The CDR3 DNA follows: TGCGCCAGCCAGGGGGCATGGGAGAACACTGAAGCTTTCTTT.

The sample holds one count of this clone. The genes are TRBV27 and TRBJ2-1; 11 nucleotides agree with TRBD2. The CDR3 length is 16 residues. Germline lookup yields CDR1 MNHEY and CDR2 SMNVEV (reference sequence). J was trimmed by 3 bases and V by 6 bases; bases with no gene match: 7. Written as DNA, the CDR3 is TGTGCCAGCAGGCCGGGACTAGCGGAGATCTACAATGAGCAGTTCTTC. Protein sequence: CASRPGLAEIYNEQFF.

This chain joins TRBV5-4 and TRBJ1-1; 9 bases align to TRBD1. The V segment lost 2 bases and the J segment 4 bases; nucleotides outside the gene matches: 3. This CDR3 spans 14 amino acids. Germline CDR1 SGHNT, CDR2 YYREEE (reference sequence). CDR3 loop: CASSLGTGITEAFF. The CDR3, as DNA: TGTGCCAGCAGCTTAGGGACAGGGATCACTGAAGCTTTCTTT.

The chain has TRBV10-1 and TRBJ1-1; no definite D call. This CDR3 is 13 amino acids long. V gave up 4 bases and J gave up 5 bases, with 11 bases separating them. Germline V gene sequence: CDR1 WNHNN, CDR2 SYGVQD (reference sequence). CDR3 sequence (DNA): TGCGCCAGCAGTGGTCGGCGGGATACTGAAGCTTTCTTT. Protein sequence: CASSGRRDTEAFF.

The J gene is TRBJ2-7, the V gene TRBV4-2; perhaps TRBD2 as D (6 bases). From germline, CDR1 is LGHNA and CDR2 YNFKEQ. Trimming removed 0 bases from V and 1 base from J, with 16 bases in between. The CDR3 extends over 17 amino acids. The CDR3 reads CASSQESVRGGSYEQYF. In DNA form, the CDR3 reads TGTGCCAGCAGCCAAGAAAGTGTGCGGGGCGGTTCCTACGAGCAGTACTTC.

The chain joins TRBV28 to TRBJ1-2; D unclear. This CDR3 region has 12 residues. CDR1 and CDR2 from the germline V gene are MDHEN and SYDVKM. The V and J ends lost 6 bases and 6 bases respectively, with 11 bases between them. CDR3 amino acids: CASSPGRDGYTF. In DNA form, the CDR3 reads TGTGCCAGCAGCCCCGGGAGGGATGGCTACACCTTC.

The CDR3 sequence: CASSPMVEMNTEAFF. CDR3 sequence (DNA): TGTGCCAGCAGCCCGATGGTAGAAATGAACACTGAAGCTTTCTTT. The V gene is TRBV5-4, the J gene TRBJ1-1; no reliable D call. Trimming cost V 4 bases and J 0 bases, with 13 bases left between them. Germline V gene lookup returns CDR1 SGHNT and CDR2 YYREEE (reference sequence). This CDR3 region has 15 residues. Full variable domain (remainder filled in from reference TRBV5-4 and TRBJ1-1): ETGVTQSPTHLIKTRGQQVTLRCSSQSGHNTVSWYQQALGQGPQFIFQYYREEENGRGNFPPRFSGLQFPNYSSELNVNALELDDSALYLCASSPMVEMNTEAFFGQGTRLTVV.

The V and J genes are TRBV4-3 and TRBJ2-1; possible D gene TRBD2, 5 bases. Trimming removed 0 bases from V and 0 bases from J, with 9 bases in between. This CDR3 has 16 amino acids. Per germline, CDR1 LGHNA and CDR2 YSLEER. The CDR3 protein is CASSQDLGSSYNEQFF. DNA of the CDR3: TGCGCCAGCAGCCAAGATCTGGGGAGCTCCTACAATGAGCAGTTCTTC.

The chain uses TRBV16 and TRBJ2-5; D may be TRBD2 (5 bases). Germline V gene data show CDR1 as KGHSY and CDR2 as FQNENV. The V gene lost 0 bases and the J gene lost 5 bases, with 10 bases spanning the gap. This CDR3 comprises 14 residues. CDR3 DNA: TGTGCCAGCAGCCAATCTGAGGGATCCGAGACCCAGTACTTC. Translation gives CASSQSEGSETQYF.

The rearrangement joins TRBV30 to TRBJ1-4, with D perhaps TRBD1 (6 bases). The V end was cut by 4 bases, the J end by 0 bases, with 9 bases between. The germline gives CDR1 GTSNPN, CDR2 SVGIG (reference sequence). The CDR3 loop spans 14 amino acids. The CDR3 protein is CAWTRTATNEKLFF. The DNA for the CDR3 is TGTGCCTGGACCAGGACAGCAACTAATGAAAAACTGTTTTTT.

The chain couples TRBV18 to TRBJ1-1, with TRBD1 as a possible D gene (5 bases). Trimming stripped 5 bases from V and 7 bases from J, with 8 bases between. CDR1 is KGHSH and CDR2 is LQKENI in the germline V gene. There are 11 residues in the CDR3. CDR3 residues: CASSSGGEAFF. CDR3 nucleotide sequence: TGTGCCAGCTCATCCGGGGGTGAAGCTTTCTTT.

The table lists this clone with a few counts. The chain uses TRBV5-1 and TRBJ1-1; perhaps TRBD1 as D (6 bases). This CDR3 is built from 14 residues. CDR1 SGHRS and CDR2 YFSETQ come from the germline V gene. The V end was cut by 4 bases, the J end by 4 bases, with 14 bases between. As DNA, the CDR3 is TGCGCCAGCAGCGCCACAGGGCTGGGCACTGAAGCTTTCTTT. The encoded protein is CASSATGLGTEAFF.

Of note for this clone: One end of the junction does not line up with germline, which may come from a read error. This chain uses TRBV6-4 with TRBJ2-1, with a weak D call TRBD1 (6 bases). The CDR3 consists of 14 residues. CDR1 is MRHNA and CDR2 is SNTAGT in the germline V gene. The CDR3 coding sequence is TGTGCCAGCAGTGAGGAGGCAGGGGCTTTAGGCTGGATCTTC. Residues: CASSEEAGALGWIF.

This chain uses TRBV28 with TRBJ2-3; D remains ambiguous. With 10 bases removed from V and 0 bases from J, the gap between germline ends came to 5 bases. This CDR3 is 11 amino acids long. Germline CDR1 is MDHEN and CDR2 is SYDVKM. CDR3 loop: CAILSTDTQYF. The CDR3 DNA follows: TGTGCCATCCTTAGCACAGATACGCAGTATTTT.

This chain connects TRBV4-2 to TRBJ2-1; 14 bases are a match to TRBD2. This CDR3 contains 18 residues. V gave up 1 base and J gave up 1 base; unmatched junction bases: 3. Germline V gene data show CDR1 as LGHNA and CDR2 as YNFKEQ. The CDR3 loop is CASSQGLAGGPSYNEQFF. The CDR3 DNA sequence: TGTGCCAGCAGCCAAGGACTAGCGGGAGGGCCATCCTACAATGAGCAGTTCTTC.

The V call is TRBV27, the J call TRBJ2-7, with 13 nucleotides matching TRBD2. The CDR3 is 18 residues long. Germline values: CDR1 MNHEY, CDR2 SMNVEV (reference sequence). Trimming at V came to 4 bases and at J to 3 bases, leaving 12 bases not matched to a gene. The DNA for the CDR3 is TGTGCCAGCAGTTCCCAGGGGACTAGCGGGATTGTCATCTACGAGCAGTACTTC. Amino acid sequence: CASSSQGTSGIVIYEQYF.

The chain carries TRBV14 and TRBJ1-5, with D possibly TRBD1 on 6 matching bases. CDR3 length equals 14 residues. Trimming removed 5 bases at V and 4 bases at J, with 12 bases between. CDR1 and CDR2 (germline): SGHDN, FVKESK. CDR3 in DNA: TGTGCCAGCAGCATATCCGGGACAAATCAGCCCCAGCATTTT. Protein sequence: CASSISGTNQPQHF. The full variable domain, rest sourced from reference TRBV14 and TRBJ1-5, is EAGVTQFPSHSVIEKGQTVTLRCDPISGHDNLYWYRRVMGKEIKFLLHFVKESKQDESGMPNNRFLAERTGGTYSTLKVQPAELEDSGVYFCASSISGTNQPQHFGDGTRLSIL.

The CDR3 bases are TGTGCCAGCAGCTTAAAGGGGCCCCGAATCGCTGAAGCTTTCTTT. Its translation is CASSLKGPRIAEAFF. This sequence joins TRBV5-6 and TRBJ1-1; D perhaps matches TRBD1 (5 bases). Deletions cut 2 bases from V and 6 bases from J, with 17 bases between. CDR1 SGHDT and CDR2 YYEEEE come from the germline V gene. The CDR3 totals 15 residues.